Many counts were recorded for the clone carrying this TCR beta chain. Genomic DNA provided the template from which TCR beta VDJ and CDR3 profiles were obtained. TCRdb ran MiXCR on the reads and lists one entry per CDR3 protein. The table lists around 430,000 distinct CDR3 sequences, roughly a third of them singletons. These data come from a study of CD8+CD57+ T cells in acquired aplastic anemia. Study-level background: DNA from sorted CD4+ and CD8+ cells averaged around 3.5 ug.

The patients chosen for sequencing had shown expansion of CD8+CD57+ cells (detected by flow cytometry). Patients were therapy-naive when their blood was sampled. V lost 2 bases and J lost 3, with 5 bases in between. This CDR3 spans 11 amino acids. In germline, CDR1 is DFQATT, CDR2 SNEGSKA (reference sequence). The TCR originated in a human donor with aplastic anemia. The rearrangement links TRBV20-1 to TRBJ2-7; D not resolved. The sequenced sample was sorted CD4+, CD8+, or CD8+CD57+ T cells (not recorded which) from PBMCs. Here the CDR3 reads CSARFYYEQYF. The CDR3 region has the DNA TGCAGTGCTAGATTCTACTACGAGCAGTACTTC.